This T cell receptor beta chain was sequenced for a study of cytomegalovirus exposure and HLA in healthy donors. Broader study findings: Per a later analysis, about 15,000 TCR beta sequences showed association with HLA alleles at 0.05 false discovery rate. Presence/absence analyses rested on an assumption that sequencing depth was roughly uniform across donors.

The CDR3 contains 14 residues. The germline gives CDR1 GTSNPN, CDR2 SVGIG (reference sequence). Trimming left V 3 bases short and J 2 bases short, with 11 bases between. Vbeta (60) and Jbeta (13) primers were used in the PCR. The method was immunoSEQ multiplex PCR; TCRdb's version includes in-frame clones alone and lacks a portion of them. This table has about 190,000 clones, 60% to 85% appearing once. Turning to this clone: The antigen remains unidentified. In the same sample, other DNA sequences code for this CDR3.

The V and J genes are TRBV30 and TRBJ1-3; D may be TRBD1 (6 bases). This receptor was obtained from a woman under 30 in good health and CMV-seronegative. Sequencing was carried out using PBMCs. The chain's CDR3 is CAWRSTGPGNTIYF. DNA for the CDR3: TGTGCCTGGAGATCGACAGGCCCTGGAAACACCATATATTTT. Drawing the rest from reference TRBV30 and TRBJ1-3, the complete variable domain is SQTIHQWPATLVQPVGSPLSLECTVEGTSNPNLYWYRQAAGRGLQLLFYSVGIGQISSEVPQNLSASRPQDRQFILSSKKLLLSDSGFYLCAWRSTGPGNTIYFGEGSWLTVV.